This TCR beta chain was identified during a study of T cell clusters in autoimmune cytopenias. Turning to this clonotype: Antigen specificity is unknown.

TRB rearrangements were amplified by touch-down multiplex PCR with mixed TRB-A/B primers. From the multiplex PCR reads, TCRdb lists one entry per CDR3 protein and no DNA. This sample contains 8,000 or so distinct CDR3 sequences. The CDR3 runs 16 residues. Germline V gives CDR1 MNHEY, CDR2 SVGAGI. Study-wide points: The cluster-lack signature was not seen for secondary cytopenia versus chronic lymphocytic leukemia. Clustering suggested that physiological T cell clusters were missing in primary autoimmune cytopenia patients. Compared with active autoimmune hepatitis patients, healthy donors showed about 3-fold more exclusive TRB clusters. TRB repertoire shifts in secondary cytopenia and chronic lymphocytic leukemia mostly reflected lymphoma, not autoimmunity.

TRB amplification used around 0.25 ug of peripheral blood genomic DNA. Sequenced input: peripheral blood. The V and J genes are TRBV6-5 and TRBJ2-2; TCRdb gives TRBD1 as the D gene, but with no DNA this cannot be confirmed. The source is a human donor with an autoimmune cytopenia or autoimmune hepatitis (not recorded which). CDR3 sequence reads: CASSYEGQKNTGELFF.